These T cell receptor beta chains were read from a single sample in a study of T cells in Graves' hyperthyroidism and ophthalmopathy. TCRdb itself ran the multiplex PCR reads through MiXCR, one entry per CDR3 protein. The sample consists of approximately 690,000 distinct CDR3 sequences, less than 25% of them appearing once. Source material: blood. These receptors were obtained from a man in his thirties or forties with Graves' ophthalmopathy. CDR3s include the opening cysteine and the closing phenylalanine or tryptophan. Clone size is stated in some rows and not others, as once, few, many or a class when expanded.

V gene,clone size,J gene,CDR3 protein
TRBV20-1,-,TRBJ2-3,CSARSPSTDTQYF
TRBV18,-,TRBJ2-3,CASSPGPTDKQYF
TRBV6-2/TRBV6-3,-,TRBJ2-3,CASSYDPSGRRDTQYF
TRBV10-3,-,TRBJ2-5,CAISSGREGLETQYF
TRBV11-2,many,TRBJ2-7,CASSLGLREVPSYEQYF
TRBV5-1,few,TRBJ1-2,CASSEDRGVGDGYTF
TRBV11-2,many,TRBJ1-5,CASSLATGRSNQPQHF
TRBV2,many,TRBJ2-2,CASSLGLAGGTGELFF
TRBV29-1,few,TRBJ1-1,CSVDLRDSEAFF
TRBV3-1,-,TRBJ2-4,CASSRGAENIQYF
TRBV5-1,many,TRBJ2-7,CASSLGPGQGPREQYF
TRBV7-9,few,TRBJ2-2,CASSLGTSGNTGKLFF
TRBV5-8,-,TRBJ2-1,CASSLVYLYNEQFF
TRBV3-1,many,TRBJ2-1,CASSQGGSSGIGDEQFF
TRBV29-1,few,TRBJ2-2,CSATSTLTGELFF
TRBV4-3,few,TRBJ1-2,CASSQVHSTVAGGYTF
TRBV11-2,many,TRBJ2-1,CASSLGTSINEQFF
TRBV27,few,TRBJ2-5,CASSLMGLGVETQYF
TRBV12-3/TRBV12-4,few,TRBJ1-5,CASSSPGANQPQHF
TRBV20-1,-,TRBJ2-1,CSARDYLAPAGEYNEQFF
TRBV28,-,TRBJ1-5,CASSLVQGLGSNQPQHF
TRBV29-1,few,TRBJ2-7,CSVGTTGTFYEQYF
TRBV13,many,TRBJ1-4,CASSLDRGGKLFF
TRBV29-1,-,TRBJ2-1,CSVRAGGSSYNEQFF
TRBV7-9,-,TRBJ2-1,CASSFPHEQFF
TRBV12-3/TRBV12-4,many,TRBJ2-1,CASSFIREFYNEQFF
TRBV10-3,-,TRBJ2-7,CATSPPGTGALEQYF
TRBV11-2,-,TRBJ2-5,CASSPGTGQETRYF
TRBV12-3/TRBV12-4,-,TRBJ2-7,CASSLNYAYEQYF
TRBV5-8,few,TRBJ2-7,CASSLGSEGGISYEQYF
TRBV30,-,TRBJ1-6,CAWSATGSSYGSPLHF
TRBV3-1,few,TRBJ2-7,CASSPGPGTGTYEQYF
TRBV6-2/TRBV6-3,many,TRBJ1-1,CASSYPYRIWMNTEAFF
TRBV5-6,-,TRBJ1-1,CASSLGPPTNTEAFF
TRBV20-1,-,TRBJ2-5,CSARVPDQATQYF
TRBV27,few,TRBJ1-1,CASRSGTMAFF
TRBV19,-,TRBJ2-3,CASSIAGGLRSTDTQYF
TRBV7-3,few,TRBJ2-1,CASSSRPGTSGEQFF
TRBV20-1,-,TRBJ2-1,CSAAGTSGGLEQFF
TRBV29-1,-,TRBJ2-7,CSVRGTESSYEQYF
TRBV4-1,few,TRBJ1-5,CASSQDRRPQHF
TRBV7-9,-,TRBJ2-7,CASSTGQGISYEQYF
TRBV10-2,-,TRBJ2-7,CASRSGLANYEQYF
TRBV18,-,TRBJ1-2,CASSPTQERGYTF
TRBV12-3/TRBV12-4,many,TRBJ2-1,CASSSRDVTYNEQFF